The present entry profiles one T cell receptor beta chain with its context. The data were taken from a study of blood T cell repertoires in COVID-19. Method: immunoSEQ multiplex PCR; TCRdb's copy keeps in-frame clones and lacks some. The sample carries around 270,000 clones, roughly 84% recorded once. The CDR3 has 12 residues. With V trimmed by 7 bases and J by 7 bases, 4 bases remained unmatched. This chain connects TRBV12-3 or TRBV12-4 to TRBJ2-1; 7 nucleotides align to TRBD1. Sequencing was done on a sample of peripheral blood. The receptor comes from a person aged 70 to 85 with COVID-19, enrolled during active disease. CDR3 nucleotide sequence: TGTGCCAGCACGAGGGGGCGGAATGAGCAGTTCTTC. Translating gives CASTRGRNEQFF.